A selection of T cell receptor beta chains follows, all from one sample in a study of beta chain features in type 1 diabetes. Here immunoSEQ multiplex PCR was the method, and the copy in TCRdb shows in-frame clones only, minus some. The table shows a few hundred thousand clones, with around 12% occurring only once. What was sequenced was naive CD4+ T cells from blood. The receptor source for this set is a young man in good health. Both conserved end residues are part of each CDR3. The D gene is left open where the match is weak. Not all rows give a size; the values are once, few, many and, for expanded clones, a class.

d_call clone_size j_call v_call cdr3_nt cdr3_aa
TRBD1 - TRBJ1-4 TRBV28 TGTGCCAGCAGGTTACCGGGACAGGCAAATGAAAAACTGTTTTTT CASRLPGQANEKLFF
- few TRBJ2-7 TRBV28 TGTGCCAGCATCCCCGGTGGGCCACCCTACGAGCAGTACTTC CASIPGGPPYEQYF
TRBD1 few TRBJ1-2 TRBV6-5 TGTGCCAGCAGCAAGGACAGGGACTATGGCTACACCTTC CASSKDRDYGYTF
- - TRBJ2-7 TRBV11-2 TGTGCCAGCAGCTTAGAGGTCCAGTCCGAGCAGTACTTC CASSLEVQSEQYF
- few TRBJ1-2 TRBV28 TGTGCCAGCAGCCCGGGGGGGGGCTATGGCTACACCTTC CASSPGGGYGYTF
TRBD1 - TRBJ1-2 TRBV30 TGTGCCTGGAGCGGGGACAGGGGAATTAACTATGGCTACACCTTC CAWSGDRGINYGYTF
TRBD1 - TRBJ2-5 TRBV7-9 TGTGCCAGCAGCTTAGGAGGGACAGGGCTTCAAGAGACCCAGTACTTC CASSLGGTGLQETQYF
TRBD2 - TRBJ2-5 TRBV28 TGTGCCAGTTTAAGCGGGGGGGCTCCAGAGACCCAGTACTTC CASLSGGAPETQYF
- few TRBJ2-2 TRBV30 TGTGCCTGGAGGGTGGGCGGGGCCGGGGAGCTGTTTTTT CAWRVGGAGELFF
- few TRBJ2-4 TRBV25-1 TGTGCCAGCAGTGATCTAGACATTCAGTACTTC CASSDLDIQYF
- few TRBJ1-1 TRBV21-1 TGTGCCAGCAGCAAGCGGACAGGTGGCACTGAAGCTTTCTTT CASSKRTGGTEAFF
TRBD1 - TRBJ1-5 TRBV9 TGTGCCAGCAGCGCAGGGGACAGGGAACAGCCCCAGCATTTT CASSAGDREQPQHF
TRBD2 few TRBJ2-7 TRBV7-9 TGTGCCAGCAGTATAGGGACTAGCCTCTCCTACGAGCAGTACTTC CASSIGTSLSYEQYF
- - TRBJ1-3 TRBV19 TGTGCCAGTACGACCAAAGGAGTGATGAACACCATATATTTT CASTTKGVMNTIYF
TRBD1 few TRBJ1-4 TRBV10-3 TGTGCCATCATTCGGGACAGACTTAATGAAAAACTGTTTTTT CAIIRDRLNEKLFF
TRBD2 few TRBJ2-5 TRBV6-6 TGTGCCAGCAGGGGCTATAGCGGGGAGACCCAGTACTTC CASRGYSGETQYF
- many TRBJ2-1 TRBV29-1 TGCAGCGCTGAGCGGGTCTCCTACAATGAGCAGTTCTTC CSAERVSYNEQFF
- few TRBJ2-3 TRBV9 TGTGCCAGCAGCGTAGGGGAAATAGCGATCACAGATACGCAGTATTTT CASSVGEIAITDTQYF
TRBD2 - TRBJ2-3 TRBV7-2 TGTGCCAGCAGCTTTGGACTAGCTAGGACAGATACGCAGTATTTT CASSFGLARTDTQYF
- - TRBJ2-1 TRBV5-1 TGCGCCAGCAGCTTACAGGGACCTCTGAATGAGCAGTTCTTC CASSLQGPLNEQFF
TRBD2 - TRBJ2-1 TRBV28 TGTGCCAGCAGTTCCCTGGGGCTAGCGGGTAGAAATGAGCAGTTCTTC CASSSLGLAGRNEQFF
TRBD2 few TRBJ2-4 TRBV9 TGTGCCAGCAGCCCCTCGCCCGCGGGGGGGGGAGGGAACATTCAGTACTTC CASSPSPAGGGGNIQYF
TRBD2 - TRBJ2-3 TRBV30 TGTGCCTGGATTTACCTCGGGGCGGGAGAGGCAGATACGCAGTATTTT CAWIYLGAGEADTQYF
TRBD1 - TRBJ2-1 TRBV5-6 TGTGCCAGCAGGAGCCGGGACAGGGGTTTTCATGAGCAGTTCTTC CASRSRDRGFHEQFF
- few TRBJ2-7 TRBV29-1 TGCAGCGTTGGGACAGCAAAGTACGAGCAGTACTTC CSVGTAKYEQYF
TRBD2 - TRBJ2-6 TRBV15 TGTGCCACCAGCAGAGAACCTAGCGGGAGTCGCGCTGGGGCCAACGTCCTGACTTTC CATSREPSGSRAGANVLTF
- - TRBJ2-1 TRBV29-1 TGCAGCGTAGAAGCCCCCCTCGGAGCGTACAATGAGCAGTTCTTC CSVEAPLGAYNEQFF
TRBD1 many TRBJ2-5 TRBV27 TGTGCCAGTCGTCACACAGGGGGCCAAGAGACCCAGTACTTC CASRHTGGQETQYF
TRBD1 - TRBJ1-5 TRBV9 TGTGCCAGCAGCGTAGGAGCAGGGGGCGGTCAGCCCCAGCATTTT CASSVGAGGGQPQHF
- few TRBJ2-7 TRBV4-2 TGTGCCAGCAGCCAAGATACGGGGGAGCAGTACTTC CASSQDTGEQYF
- few TRBJ2-7 TRBV4-2 TGTGCCAGCAGCCAAGAGTCCCAAGCCCCCTACGAGCAGTACTTC CASSQESQAPYEQYF
- few TRBJ1-4 TRBV5-1 TGCGCCAGCAGCTTTGCAGTTATGGATGAAAAACTGTTTTTT CASSFAVMDEKLFF
TRBD1 - TRBJ1-5 TRBV7-2 TGTGCCAGCAGCTCGGACAGGGATCAACAGCCCCAGCATTTT CASSSDRDQQPQHF
TRBD1 many TRBJ2-2 TRBV11-2 TGTGCCAGCAGCCCGACAGGGGTCCGCGCCGGGGAGCTGTTTTTT CASSPTGVRAGELFF
- few TRBJ2-6 TRBV14 TGTGCCAGCAGCCGGCGTAGGGACTGGTCTGGGGCCAACGTCCTGACTTTC CASSRRRDWSGANVLTF
TRBD1 - TRBJ2-3 TRBV28 TGTGCCAGCAGTTTCGACAGGGGGCCTGGTCGGGGGAGCACAGATACGCAGTATTTT CASSFDRGPGRGSTDTQYF
- - TRBJ2-2 TRBV14 TGTGCCAGCAGCCAAGTCTTCAGGCCAGGTCTTCGTCACGGGGAGCTGTTTTTT CASSQVFRPGLRHGELFF
- - TRBJ2-7 TRBV18 TGTGCCAGCTCACCGACAGCCGCCACCTACGAGCAGTACTTC CASSPTAATYEQYF
TRBD1 few TRBJ2-2 TRBV7-2 TGTGCCAGCAGCTCCGGCCCTAGCAGGGGGACCGGGGAGCTGTTTTTT CASSSGPSRGTGELFF
TRBD1 few TRBJ1-4 TRBV4-2 TGTGCCAGCAGCCTTCCAGGGGGCGCGGCTAATGAAAAACTGTTTTTT CASSLPGGAANEKLFF
TRBD2 - TRBJ2-3 TRBV11-2 TGTGCCAGCAGCTTAAACCTAGCGGGAGGTGTAGATACGCAGTATTTT CASSLNLAGGVDTQYF
- - TRBJ2-4 TRBV9 TGTGCCAGCAGCGCCACAGGGGCCAAAAACATTCAGTACTTC CASSATGAKNIQYF
- - TRBJ1-2 TRBV29-1 TGCAGCGTTGAAGCTTCGACGGGCTATGGCTACACCTTC CSVEASTGYGYTF
- few TRBJ1-6 TRBV5-6 TGTGCCAGCAGCCCCAGGAATTCACCCCTCCACTTT CASSPRNSPLHF
- few TRBJ1-5 TRBV6-1 TGTGCCAGCAGTGTGAGAGACAGGATCCAGCCCCAGCATTTT CASSVRDRIQPQHF
TRBD2 few TRBJ2-1 TRBV30 TGTGCCTGGAGTGTACTGCTAGCGGACGTGAGTGAGCAGTTCTTC CAWSVLLADVSEQFF
TRBD2 few TRBJ2-3 TRBV7-8 TGTGCCAGCAGCCGGACTAGCGGGGGTGGTGGCACAGATACGCAGTATTTT CASSRTSGGGGTDTQYF
TRBD1 few TRBJ2-7 TRBV27 TGTGCCAGCAGACTAGACAGGGGAGGCGAGCAGTACTTC CASRLDRGGEQYF
TRBD2 - TRBJ2-5 TRBV5-4 TGTGCCAGCAGCCCGCTAGCGGGACATCAAGAGACCCAGTACTTC CASSPLAGHQETQYF
TRBD2 - TRBJ2-3 TRBV10-3 TGTGCCATCAAAAATCCCTCTAGCGGAAGCACAGATACGCAGTATTTT CAIKNPSSGSTDTQYF
TRBD2 - TRBJ2-7 TRBV19 TGTGCCAGTAGTATTTCGCGGGGGACCTACGAGCAGTACTTC CASSISRGTYEQYF
- once TRBJ1-1 TRBV30 TGTGCCTGGAGTCTAGAGACTACGAGGACTGAAGCTTTCTTT CAWSLETTRTEAFF
TRBD2 - TRBJ2-3 TRBV7-2 TGTGCCAGCAGCTTAGGACTAGCGGAGGGCACAGATACGCAGTATTTT CASSLGLAEGTDTQYF
TRBD1 few TRBJ2-1 TRBV18 TGTGCCAGCTCACCATCGGGACAGTACAATGAGCAGTTCTTC CASSPSGQYNEQFF
TRBD1 - TRBJ1-5 TRBV7-9 TGTGCCAGCAGGGGGACAGGAGAAGGGCCCCAGCATTTT CASRGTGEGPQHF
- few TRBJ2-2 TRBV7-8 TGTGCCAGCAGCCTCCCGGGGTATTCGAACACCGGGGAGCTGTTTTTT CASSLPGYSNTGELFF
TRBD1 few TRBJ1-2 TRBV5-1 TGCGCCAGCAGCCTCGGACAGGGCGGCCTCATCTTC CASSLGQGGLIF
TRBD2 - TRBJ2-5 TRBV7-9 TGTGCCAGCAGCTTGGGATGGGACTATCGACAAGAGACCCAGTACTTC CASSLGWDYRQETQYF
- - TRBJ1-1 TRBV30 TGTGCCTGGGGAACGGCGGCGGGGACTGAAGCTTTCTTT CAWGTAAGTEAFF
TRBD1 - TRBJ1-2 TRBV7-2 TGTGCCAGCAGCCAGGGGGGACAGGGGAACTATGGCTACACCTTC CASSQGGQGNYGYTF